This is a list of T cell receptor beta chains from one sample in a study of shared clonotypes between healthy human individuals. TCRdb's table, derived via immunoSEQ multiplex PCR, lists solely in-frame clones and lacks some. This sample has some 500,000 clones; 90% to 96% occur once, and the top ten carry 0.06%. The sequenced material came from naive CD4+ T cells sorted from blood. These receptors originate from a young woman in good health. Both conserved end residues are part of each CDR3. D genes are given only for firm matches. Clone size is not always given. Where it is, it says once, few, many or a class for expanded clones.

abundance,j_gene,d_gene,v_gene,CDR3nt,CDR3aa
once,TRBJ2-1,TRBD2,TRBV19,TGTGCCAGTAGAGATAGGAGCGGGGTCAATGAGCAGTTCTTC,CASRDRSGVNEQFF
.,TRBJ1-3,.,TRBV30,TGTGCCTGGAGTGTACGAAGGCTCTCTGGAAACACCATATATTTT,CAWSVRRLSGNTIYF
.,TRBJ2-5,.,TRBV7-9,TGTGCCAGCAGCCCGAAGCCGTCCGAGACCCAGTACTTC,CASSPKPSETQYF
.,TRBJ2-2,.,TRBV6-1,TGTGCCAGCAGCGGGAAATACACCGGGGAGCTGTTTTTT,CASSGKYTGELFF
.,TRBJ1-3,.,TRBV18,TGTGCCAGCTCACCACGGCCGACAAACACTGCTGGAAACACCATATATTTT,CASSPRPTNTAGNTIYF
.,TRBJ2-7,TRBD1,TRBV19,TGTGCCAGTAGTATTCAGGGACAGGGGGCGACCTACGAGCAGTACTTC,CASSIQGQGATYEQYF
.,TRBJ2-7,.,TRBV2,TGTGCCAACTCAGGACCCTACCGCTACGAGCAGTACTTC,CANSGPYRYEQYF
.,TRBJ2-7,TRBD1,TRBV2,TGTGCCAGCAGAAGGACAGGGGCCGAACTCAGCTCCTACGAGCAGTACTTC,CASRRTGAELSSYEQYF
.,TRBJ1-4,.,TRBV7-9,TGTGCCAGCAACCCCGGAAGGTCTGCAACTAATGAAAAACTGTTTTTT,CASNPGRSATNEKLFF
.,TRBJ1-4,.,TRBV7-2,TGTGCCAGCAGCTTAGGGTTACAGGTTAATGAAAAACTGTTTTTT,CASSLGLQVNEKLFF
.,TRBJ1-1,TRBD1,TRBV29-1,TGCAGCGGATGGACAGGGGTGAACACTGAAGCTTTCTTT,CSGWTGVNTEAFF
.,TRBJ2-7,.,TRBV7-2,TGTGCCAGCAGCTTACGGGTAGTAAGGGAGCAGTACTTC,CASSLRVVREQYF
.,TRBJ2-7,TRBD2,TRBV6-6,TGTGCCAGCAGTCCGGGACTAGCGGGAGATTACGAGCAGTACTTC,CASSPGLAGDYEQYF